A single sample gave rise to the 5 T cell receptor beta chains below, sequenced in a study of blood T cell repertoires in COVID-19. Clones were read by immunoSEQ multiplex PCR, and TCRdb kept only the in-frame ones, dropping some. The sample comprises 90,000 to 140,000 clones, over 75% of which are singletons, and 4.1% rests with the top ten. The specimen sequenced was peripheral blood. Receptor source: a man aged 50 to 59 with acute or convalescent COVID-19.

This rearrangement joins TRBV28 to TRBJ2-7, with D unresolved. CDR1 and CDR2 from the germline V gene are MDHEN and SYDVKM. The CDR3 covers 13 residues. V was shortened by 1 base and J by 0 bases, with 4 bases between the two germline ends. CDR3 sequence: CASSLSSSYEQYF. DNA of the CDR3: TGTGCCAGCAGTTTATCGTCCTCCTACGAGCAGTACTTC. Full variable domain (rest looked up from reference TRBV28 and TRBJ2-7): DVKVTQSSRYLVKRTGEKVFLECVQDMDHENMFWYRQDPGLGLRLIYFSYDVKMKEKGDIPEGYSVSREKKERFSLILESASTNQTSMYLCASSLSSSYEQYFGPGTRLTVT.

The chain combines TRBV5-1 with TRBJ1-6, with 7 bases aligning to TRBD1. V dropped 3 bases and J dropped 8; count of bases not matched to a gene: 14. CDR1 is SGHRS, CDR2 YFSETQ, per germline. The CDR3 loop spans 17 amino acids. The CDR3 DNA reads as TGCGCCAGCAGCTCGGGACAGAGGAGGGGTACAGATTCACCCCTCCACTTT. Residues: CASSSGQRRGTDSPLHF.

This sequence joins TRBV5-6 and TRBJ1-5; 7 bases map to TRBD1. The CDR3 totals 13 residues. Germline V gene sequence: CDR1 SGHDT, CDR2 YYEEEE. Trimming at V came to 4 bases and at J to 7 bases, leaving 5 bases not matched to a gene. As DNA, the CDR3 is TGTGCCAGCAGCGAAACAGGGGCCCAGCCCCAGCATTTT. It codes for CASSETGAQPQHF.

The chain carries TRBV18 and TRBJ1-3; D is undetermined. The CDR3 length is 14 residues. Per the germline V gene, CDR1 is KGHSH and CDR2 is LQKENI. V gave up 4 bases and J gave up 7 bases, with 14 bases separating them. The CDR3 is CASSRGLGGNTIYF. The CDR3 DNA is TGTGCCAGCTCACGAGGACTAGGAGGGAACACCATATATTTT.

This chain's CDR3 is CASSGGRALIDEQYF. The CDR3 coding sequence is TGTGCCAGCAGCGGCGGGAGGGCCCTCATAGACGAGCAGTACTTC. The chain has TRBV11-3 and TRBJ2-7, with 9 bases matching TRBD2. Germline assignment: CDR1 SGHNT and CDR2 YENEEA. After removal of 5 bases from V and 5 bases from J, the junction contained 10 bases not matched to a gene. The CDR3 runs to 15 residues.